This record looks at one T cell receptor beta chain sequence and its context. Germline CDR1 is SGHTA and CDR2 is FQGTGA. The length of the CDR3 is 16 residues. The junction had 9 bases not matched to a gene; V was cut back by 2 bases and J by 6 bases. Some clones are missing from TCRdb's copy, which holds only in-frame ones; the method was immunoSEQ multiplex PCR. The data show approximately 99,000 clones, over 75% seen once. The data belong to a study of blood T cell repertoires in COVID-19. The chain employs TRBV7-3 and TRBJ2-2; TRBD1 aligns across 7 bases. Sequenced input: peripheral blood. This sequence was found in a human donor in a cohort sampled during active COVID-19. The CDR3 is CASSLFSYRGAGELFF. The CDR3 region has the DNA TGTGCCAGCAGCTTATTTTCGTACAGGGGTGCCGGGGAGCTGTTTTTT.